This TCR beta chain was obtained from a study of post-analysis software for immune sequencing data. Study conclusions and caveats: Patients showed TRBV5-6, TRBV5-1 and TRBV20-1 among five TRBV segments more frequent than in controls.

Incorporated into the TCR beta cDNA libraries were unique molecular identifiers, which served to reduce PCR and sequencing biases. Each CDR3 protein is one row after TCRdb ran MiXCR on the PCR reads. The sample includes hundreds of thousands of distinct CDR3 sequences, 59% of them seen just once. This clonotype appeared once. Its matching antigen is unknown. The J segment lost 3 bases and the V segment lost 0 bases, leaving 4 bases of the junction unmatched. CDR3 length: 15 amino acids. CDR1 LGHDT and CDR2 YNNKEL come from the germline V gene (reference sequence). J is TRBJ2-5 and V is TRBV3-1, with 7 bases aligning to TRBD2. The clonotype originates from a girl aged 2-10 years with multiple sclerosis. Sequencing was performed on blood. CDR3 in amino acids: CASSQEGRGEETQYF. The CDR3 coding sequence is TGTGCCAGCAGCCAAGAGGGCCGGGGGGAAGAGACCCAGTACTTC.